A single sample gave rise to the 18 T cell receptor beta chains below, sequenced in a study of blood T cell repertoires in COVID-19. Repertoires were generated with immunoSEQ multiplex PCR, while TCRdb's copy carries only in-frame clones and drops some. Of about 480,000 clones detected, 85% to 90% appear once; the ten largest clones hold over 1.5%. Sequencing was carried out using PBMCs or T cells enriched from blood (not recorded which). Receptor source: a woman in her 40s who had recovered from COVID-19.

The chain has TRBV4-1 and TRBJ2-1, with 8 positions matching TRBD1. CDR3 length equals 17 residues. Per the germline V gene, CDR1 is MGHRA and CDR2 is YSYEKL. The V and J ends lost 6 bases and 1 base, in that order; junction bases with no gene match: 11. CDR3 in amino acids: CASSPAGQGKSYNEQFF. DNA of the CDR3: TGCGCCAGCAGTCCAGCTGGACAGGGAAAGTCCTACAATGAGCAGTTCTTC.

This chain connects TRBV18 to TRBJ2-6; no reliable D call. Deletions cut 1 base from V and 1 base from J, with 8 bases between. Germline CDR1 is KGHSH and CDR2 is LQKENI. The CDR3 consists of 16 residues. CDR3 loop: CASSPLAASGANVLTF. In nucleotides, the CDR3 is TGTGCCAGCTCACCACTAGCAGCTTCTGGGGCCAACGTCCTGACTTTC.

This sequence joins TRBV7-8 and TRBJ1-1; unclear D gene. Trimming pared 3 bases from V and 4 bases from J, leaving 6 bases between. The CDR3 consists of 12 residues. Germline CDR1 and CDR2: SGHVS and FQNEAQ. CDR3: CASSFGATEAFF. In DNA form, the CDR3 reads TGTGCCAGCAGCTTCGGAGCCACTGAAGCTTTCTTT.

CDR3: CASRDRRVNTEAFF. The DNA of the CDR3 is TGTGCCAGCAGAGACAGGAGAGTCAACACTGAAGCTTTCTTT. The J gene is TRBJ1-1, the V gene TRBV5-4; perhaps TRBD1 as D (6 bases). The V and J ends lost 5 bases and 2 bases respectively, with 13 bases between them. Per the germline V gene, CDR1 is SGHNT and CDR2 is YYREEE (reference sequence). The length of the CDR3 is 14 residues.

A single count supports this clone. The rearrangement links TRBV29-1 to TRBJ1-1; possible D gene TRBD1, 6 bases. V lost 6 bases and J lost 3, with 11 bases in between. CDR3 length: 12 amino acids. Germline CDR1 and CDR2: SQVTM and ANQGSEA. The CDR3 region is CSVNDRYTEAFF. The CDR3 coding sequence is TGCAGCGTAAACGACAGGTACACTGAAGCTTTCTTT.

V and J are TRBV19 and TRBJ2-4; TRBD2 might be the D (6 bases). The ends were cut back, 1 base at V and 2 bases at J, with 12 bases in the middle. The V gene's germline CDR1 is LNHDA and CDR2 SQIVND (reference sequence). The CDR3 has 16 amino acids. The CDR3 DNA is TGTGCCAGTAGTATAGTAGGGACTCTATCCAAAAACATTCAGTACTTC. This encodes CASSIVGTLSKNIQYF.

This sequence joins TRBV24-1 and TRBJ2-1; 7 bases are shared with TRBD2. The CDR3 is made up of 17 amino acids. V lost 4 bases to trimming and J lost 6 bases; unmatched junction nucleotides: 14. From germline, CDR1 is KGHDR and CDR2 SFDVKD. The CDR3 DNA reads as TGTGCCACCAGTGACCCCTCTCGGACGGGAGGTCTCAATGAGCAGTTCTTC. The encoded protein is CATSDPSRTGGLNEQFF.

The chain couples TRBV4-1 to TRBJ1-2; TRBD1 is a possible D gene (5 bases). The V gene's germline CDR1 is MGHRA and CDR2 YSYEKL. The CDR3 is 15 amino acids. The V and J ends lost 1 base and 3 bases respectively, with 12 bases between them. CDR3 sequence: CASSQVGGGDYGYTF. The CDR3 coding sequence is TGCGCCAGCAGCCAAGTAGGAGGAGGGGACTATGGCTACACCTTC.

A single count supports this clone. The rearrangement links TRBV5-4 to TRBJ1-3; perhaps TRBD1 as D (5 bases). The CDR3 extends over 15 amino acids. The germline gives CDR1 SGHNT, CDR2 YYREEE (reference sequence). The V gene lost 4 bases and the J gene lost 2 bases, with 13 bases spanning the gap. The CDR3 DNA reads TGTGCCAGCAGCGCGGGCGGGGGTGCTGGAAACACCATATATTTT. It is translated as CASSAGGGAGNTIYF.

The rearrangement links TRBV27 to TRBJ2-7, with D possibly being TRBD2 (7 bases). The CDR3 is made up of 16 amino acids. Deletions cut 5 bases from V and 1 base from J, with 18 bases between. The V gene's germline CDR1 is MNHEY and CDR2 SMNVEV (reference sequence). CDR3: CASSRGGGSNSYEQYF. CDR3 DNA: TGTGCCAGCAGTAGGGGAGGGGGGTCCAATTCCTACGAGCAGTACTTC.

J is TRBJ2-2 and V is TRBV6-4; 7 nucleotides line up with TRBD1. This CDR3 contains 17 residues. CDR1 and CDR2 from the germline V gene are MRHNA and SNTAGT. With V trimmed by 2 bases and J by 5 bases, 11 bases remained unmatched. CDR3 sequence (DNA): TGTGCCAGCAGTGACACCCGGGACAGTAAATCAACCGGGGAGCTGTTTTTT. It translates to CASSDTRDSKSTGELFF.

This clone was counted once. This chain connects TRBV5-1 to TRBJ1-1; D unclear. Germline V gene sequence: CDR1 SGHRS, CDR2 YFSETQ. The V end lost 5 bases, the J end lost 0 bases, and 8 bases lay between the germline ends. This CDR3 spans 13 amino acids. For the CDR3, the DNA is TGCGCCAGCAGATACGACATGAACACTGAAGCTTTCTTT. As protein: CASRYDMNTEAFF. Combining the CDR3 with reference TRBV5-1 and TRBJ1-1 gives the whole variable domain KAGVTQTPRYLIKTRGQQVTLSCSPISGHRSVSWYQQTPGQGLQFLFEYFSETQRNKGNFPGRFSGRQFSNSRSEMNVSTLELGDSALYLCASRYDMNTEAFFGQGTRLTVV.

J is TRBJ1-2 and V is TRBV7-9; D is perhaps TRBD1 (6 bases). Germline assignment: CDR1 SEHNR and CDR2 FQNEAQ (reference sequence). The CDR3 runs 15 residues. V was pared by 5 bases and J by 8 bases, with 21 bases between. CDR3 sequence: CASSKEQGRSVGYTF. The CDR3 DNA reads as TGTGCCAGCAGCAAAGAGCAGGGGAGATCGGTGGGCTACACCTTC.

The chain combines TRBV27 with TRBJ2-7; 9 nucleotides match TRBD1. V shed 1 base and J 4 bases; nucleotides not matched to a gene: 5. This CDR3 comprises 15 residues. Germline loops: CDR1 MNHEY, CDR2 SMNVEV (reference sequence). CDR3 protein: CASSLYGQGSYEQYF. In DNA form, the CDR3 reads TGTGCCAGCAGTTTATACGGACAGGGGAGTTACGAGCAGTACTTC.

CDR3 region: CASSVGGTPYEQYF. The CDR3 DNA follows: TGTGCCAGTAGTGTAGGAGGAACCCCCTACGAGCAGTACTTC. This chain links TRBV19 with TRBJ2-7, with D tentatively TRBD2 (5 bases). This CDR3 spans 14 amino acids. Germline V lookup: CDR1 LNHDA, CDR2 SQIVND (reference sequence). With 5 bases removed from V and 2 bases from J, the gap between germline ends came to 13 bases.

The chain has TRBV5-1 and TRBJ2-1, with 9 bases that match TRBD2. CDR1 SGHRS and CDR2 YFSETQ come from the germline V gene. The CDR3 length is 15 residues. V gave up 4 bases and J gave up 3 bases; unmatched junction bases: 5. The CDR3 bases are TGCGCCAGCAGCCCAGGGACTAGCATCTACAATGAGCAGTTCTTC. Translation: CASSPGTSIYNEQFF.

The rearrangement joins TRBV11-3 to TRBJ2-7; TRBD1 matches 9 bases. This CDR3 spans 14 amino acids. CDR1 is SGHNT and CDR2 is YENEEA in the germline V gene. Unmatched junction bases numbered 7, after V lost 3 bases and J lost 7 bases. The CDR3 sequence is CASSLDRGRGEQYF. The CDR3 DNA reads TGTGCCAGCAGCTTGGACAGGGGCAGAGGTGAGCAGTACTTC. Together with reference TRBV11-3 and TRBJ2-7, the CDR3 gives the full variable domain: EAGVVQSPRYKIIEKKQPVAFWCNPISGHNTLYWYLQNLGQGPELLIRYENEEAVDDSQLPKDRFSAERLKGVDSTLKIQPAELGDSAVYLCASSLDRGRGEQYFGPGTRLTVT.

This clone was detected only a few times. The chain carries TRBV11-3 and TRBJ2-7; D is perhaps TRBD2 (5 bases). The ends were cut back, 4 bases at V and 3 bases at J, with 13 bases in the middle. CDR1 SGHNT and CDR2 YENEEA come from the germline V gene. The CDR3 sequence is 14 residues long. The CDR3 bases are TGTGCCAGCAGCTGGGAACTAGGTCGCTACGAGCAGTACTTC. Translated, it gives CASSWELGRYEQYF.